A single sample is the source of the 17 T cell receptor beta chains below, sequenced in a study of blood T cell repertoires in COVID-19. Sequenced by immunoSEQ multiplex PCR; TCRdb stores in-frame clones only, minus some. The table has about 210,000 clones, 87% seen once. Specimen: PBMCs or T cells enriched from blood (not recorded which). These receptors all stem from a man younger than 35 with acute COVID-19.

This chain connects TRBV6-5 to TRBJ1-2; D is uncertain. V was cut by 3 bases and J by 2 bases, with 7 bases left in between. CDR3 length: 13 amino acids. The germline CDR1 and CDR2 sequences are MNHEY and SVGAGI. CDR3 coding DNA: TGTGCCAGCAGTTATGAACAGAACTATGGCTACACCTTC. It is translated as CASSYEQNYGYTF.

V and J are TRBV30 and TRBJ1-5, with 8 bases that match TRBD1. V lost 0 bases and J lost 2; bases outside the gene matches: 3. Germline V gene data show CDR1 as GTSNPN and CDR2 as SVGIG (reference sequence). This CDR3 is built from 15 residues. The DNA of the CDR3 is TGTGCCTGGAGTGTTGACAGGGGCGGCAATCAGCCCCAGCATTTT. The encoded protein is CAWSVDRGGNQPQHF. Full variable domain (missing parts from reference TRBV30 and TRBJ1-5): SQTIHQWPATLVQPVGSPLSLECTVEGTSNPNLYWYRQAAGRGLQLLFYSVGIGQISSEVPQNLSASRPQDRQFILSSKKLLLSDSGFYLCAWSVDRGGNQPQHFGDGTRLSIL.

The chain joins TRBV5-1 to TRBJ1-1; TRBD1 matches 9 bases. CDR1 is SGHRS and CDR2 is YFSETQ in the germline V gene. V was clipped by 3 bases and J by 11 bases; unmatched bases: 2. The CDR3 is 11 amino acids. CDR3 sequence reads: CASSSQGAAFF. CDR3 DNA: TGCGCCAGCAGCTCACAGGGGGCCGCTTTCTTT. Complete variable domain (other parts from reference TRBV5-1 and TRBJ1-1): KAGVTQTPRYLIKTRGQQVTLSCSPISGHRSVSWYQQTPGQGLQFLFEYFSETQRNKGNFPGRFSGRQFSNSRSEMNVSTLELGDSALYLCASSSQGAAFFGQGTRLTVV.

This clone was seen a handful of times. The chain recombines TRBV6-6 with TRBJ2-3; 10 bases map to TRBD2. Trimming at V came to 3 bases and at J to 5 bases, leaving 8 bases not matched to a gene. The germline gives CDR1 MNHNY, CDR2 SVGAGI (reference sequence). The CDR3 contains 16 residues. The CDR3 DNA reads TGTGCCAGCAGTTATTCAGCGGGAGGGCCTATAGATACGCAGTATTTT. Translated: CASSYSAGGPIDTQYF.

This clone was seen more than once but under ten times. The chain couples TRBV27 to TRBJ2-1, with 9 nucleotides matching TRBD1. CDR3 length: 15 residues. CDR1 and CDR2 from the germline V gene are MNHEY and SMNVEV (reference sequence). Trimming cost V 3 bases and J 9 bases; bases outside gene matches: 9. The CDR3 DNA reads as TGTGCCAGCAGTTTTGGGGACAGGGCTGGGGGTGAGCAGTTCTTC. Its protein is CASSFGDRAGGEQFF.

The chain recombines TRBV21-1 with TRBJ2-4; TRBD1 was called by the table and not checked on the DNA. TRBV21-1 is recorded as a pseudogene. This CDR3 is built from 13 residues. CDR3 sequence (DNA): TGTGCCAGCAGCCCCCAGGACAGAGTTCCTCAGTACTTC. Amino acids: CASSPQDRVPQYF.

The rearrangement joins TRBV5-1 to TRBJ2-3; D may be TRBD2 (6 bases). Germline V lookup: CDR1 SGHRS, CDR2 YFSETQ. The CDR3 length is 15 residues. V was cut by 4 bases and J by 3 bases, with 15 bases left in between. The CDR3 region has the DNA TGCGCCAGCAGCAGCGGAGGGGTAGGAACAGATACGCAGTATTTT. This gives the protein CASSSGGVGTDTQYF.

The chain combines TRBV30 with TRBJ1-2; tentatively, D is TRBD1 (5 bases). The CDR3 loop spans 14 amino acids. Germline CDR1 GTSNPN, CDR2 SVGIG (reference sequence). V dropped 4 bases and J dropped 4 bases, with 16 bases sitting between them. CDR3 nucleotide sequence: TGTGCCTGGACTATAGGGGCAGTTATCTATGGCTACACCTTC. Encoded protein: CAWTIGAVIYGYTF. Complete variable domain (other parts from reference TRBV30 and TRBJ1-2): SQTIHQWPATLVQPVGSPLSLECTVEGTSNPNLYWYRQAAGRGLQLLFYSVGIGQISSEVPQNLSASRPQDRQFILSSKKLLLSDSGFYLCAWTIGAVIYGYTFGSGTRLTVV.

This chain uses TRBV24-1 with TRBJ2-5; tentatively, D is TRBD1 (5 bases). V shed 5 bases and J shed 1 base, with 10 bases lying between them. Germline lookup yields CDR1 KGHDR and CDR2 SFDVKD. The CDR3 is 14 amino acids. The CDR3 coding sequence is TGTGCCACCAGTGCCTCGGACACCCAAGAGACCCAGTACTTC. It codes for CATSASDTQETQYF.

This clone has a single count. The J gene is TRBJ1-5, the V gene TRBV24-1, with D uncertain. The germline V and J ends were trimmed by 6 bases and 4 bases, with 15 bases remaining between them. The CDR3 runs to 15 residues. Germline V lookup: CDR1 KGHDR, CDR2 SFDVKD. This CDR3 reads CATSPTDGPNQPQHF. In DNA, the CDR3 is TGTGCCACCAGTCCCACCGATGGGCCAAATCAGCCCCAGCATTTT.

The V and J genes are TRBV3-1 (or the pseudogene TRBV3-2) and TRBJ2-5, with 9 bases identical to TRBD2. The CDR3 length is 15 residues. Trimming at V came to 5 bases and at J to 1 base, leaving 5 bases not matched to a gene. Germline-derived CDR1 and CDR2 are LGHDT and YNNKEL (reference sequence). The CDR3 DNA reads TGTGCCAGCAGCAGGCCTAGCGGGATCCAAGAGACCCAGTACTTC. This codes for CASSRPSGIQETQYF.

Only a few counts were recorded for this clone. The rearrangement links TRBV5-1 to TRBJ1-1; D might be TRBD1 (5 bases). This CDR3 spans 13 amino acids. Trimming shortened V by 3 bases and J by 3 bases, and 9 bases separated the two germline ends. CDR1 and CDR2 from the germline V gene are SGHRS and YFSETQ. CDR3 coding DNA: TGCGCCAGCAGCTACGGGGGGGACACTGAAGCTTTCTTT. Protein sequence: CASSYGGDTEAFF.

The chain recombines TRBV15 with TRBJ2-2; 11 positions agree with TRBD2. CDR3 length: 18 amino acids. CDR1 LNHNV and CDR2 YYDKDF come from the germline V gene (reference sequence). Germline trimming cut 2 bases from V and 1 base from J; bases unmatched to any gene: 6. CDR3 in DNA: TGTGCCACCAGCAGACCCGGGCTAGCGGGGGGGAACACCGGGGAGCTGTTTTTT. This gives the protein CATSRPGLAGGNTGELFF. The variable domain in full, completed from reference TRBV15 and TRBJ2-2, reads DAMVIQNPRYQVTQFGKPVTLSCSQTLNHNVMYWYQQKSSQAPKLLFHYYDKDFNNEADTPDNFQSRRPNTSFCFLDIRSPGLGDTAMYLCATSRPGLAGGNTGELFFGEGSRLTVL.

The rearrangement uses TRBV2 and TRBJ1-6; D is undetermined. The CDR3 is made up of 13 amino acids. Germline V gene lookup returns CDR1 SNHLY and CDR2 FYNNEI. V shed 7 bases and J shed 5 bases, with 9 bases lying between them. CDR3 loop: CASIEGHNSPLHF. For the CDR3, the DNA is TGTGCCAGCATTGAGGGCCATAATTCACCCCTCCACTTT.

Only one count was recorded for this clone. The rearrangement uses TRBV14 and TRBJ2-3, with a possible D match to TRBD2 (6 bases). V was trimmed by 0 bases and J by 3 bases, leaving 16 bases between them. The CDR3 consists of 17 residues. CDR1 is SGHDN, CDR2 FVKESK, per germline. In DNA form, the CDR3 reads TGTGCCAGCAGCCAAGATCGGGGTAGCGGATGGACAGATACGCAGTATTTT. Translation: CASSQDRGSGWTDTQYF. Filled out from reference TRBV14 and TRBJ2-3, the complete variable domain reads EAGVTQFPSHSVIEKGQTVTLRCDPISGHDNLYWYRRVMGKEIKFLLHFVKESKQDESGMPNNRFLAERTGGTYSTLKVQPAELEDSGVYFCASSQDRGSGWTDTQYFGPGTRLTVL.

CDR3 amino acids: CASSPRTGEYEKLFF. CDR3 DNA sequence: TGCGCCAGCAGCCCCCGGACAGGGGAATATGAAAAACTGTTTTTT. This rearrangement joins TRBV5-1 to TRBJ1-4; 9 bases align to TRBD1. The CDR3 is 15 residues long. Germline V gene data show CDR1 as SGHRS and CDR2 as YFSETQ. Unmatched junction bases numbered 7, after V lost 4 bases and J lost 6 bases.

The V call is TRBV11-2, the J call TRBJ2-1; TRBD2 matches 10 bases. V lost 4 bases, J lost 2 bases, and 5 bases stayed unmatched. This CDR3 comprises 16 residues. Looked up from germline, CDR1 is SGHAT and CDR2 is FQNNGV. The CDR3 here is CASSSFSGRAYNEQFF. The CDR3 bases are TGTGCCAGCAGCTCGTTCAGCGGGAGGGCCTACAATGAGCAGTTCTTC.